The T cell receptor beta chain under discussion was sequenced for a study of tumor-infiltrating lymphocytes in primary liver carcinoma. Overall study context: Samples yielded about 3.5 to 7.5 million productive TCRbeta reads, similar across tissue types. Study outcomes and limitations: Tumor top-250-clone fraction significantly exceeded that of blood (p = 0.039). It was tumor-adjacent and tumor-blood pairs that overlapped less than tumor region pairs did.

The CDR3 loop spans 15 amino acids. Germline assignment: CDR1 SQVTM and CDR2 ANQGSEA. V was trimmed by 6 bases and J by 5 bases, leaving 22 bases between them. With regard to this clonotype: What it binds is not known. Lacking the conserved final phenylalanine or tryptophan, this CDR3 likely reflects a read error.

RNA and DNA were co-extracted from approximately 20-30 mg of unsorted bulk tissue. Every tumor yielded five separate sampled regions. The authors made TCR beta cDNA from about 500 ng total RNA with a constant-region primer. Slightly modified ARM-PCR with three nested multiplex PCR rounds yielded TCR beta libraries. The first two PCR rounds used TRBV1-TRBV30 primers with a Cbeta primer, around 10 cycles each. TCRdb reanalysed the multiplex PCR reads using MiXCR and keeps one entry per CDR3 protein. The sample lists about 74,000 distinct CDR3 sequences, almost 70% occurring once. The sample consisted of liver tumor tissue from sampling region 4. The subset: tumor region T4, right-lateral pole. The chain joins TRBV29-1 to TRBJ2-5; D ambiguous. This TCR was recovered from a man aged 40-50 years with primary liver carcinoma and hepatitis B virus infection. DNA of the CDR3: TGCAGCGTGGCCTCTTGTGACAAAACCGGGGAGACCCAGTACTAC. Translated: CSVASCDKTGETQYY.